A selection of T cell receptor beta chains follows, all from one sample in a study of OX40 agonist ivuxolimab in advanced cancers. Libraries were prepared by immunoSEQ multiplex PCR; TCRdb keeps only in-frame clonotypes and omits some of them. Counted here are 50,000 to 70,000 clones, roughly 84% occurring once; the ten biggest clones make up around 0.65%. Sequences were derived from CD4+ or CD8+ T cells sorted from blood, sampled in a trial of the OX40 agonist ivuxolimab. The receptors were sampled from an adult with an advanced solid tumor such as melanoma, head and neck, liver or kidney cancer. Each CDR3 is given with its conserved first and last residue. D genes are given only for firm matches. A row's size may be missing; if present it is once, few, many or a size class.

TRBJ2-5 TRBV5-1 TRBD1 . CASTVQGAEETQYF TGCGCCAGCACTGTTCAGGGGGCCGAAGAGACCCAGTACTTC
TRBJ1-1 TRBV6-4 TRBD1 . CASRADRGAEAFF TGTGCCAGCAGAGCTGACAGGGGCGCTGAAGCTTTCTTT
TRBJ2-3 TRBV6-6 . . CASSTDSIYTQYF TGTGCCAGCAGTACCGACTCAATATATACGCAGTATTTT
TRBJ2-7 TRBV6-6 . . CASSYSGGSYEQYF TGTGCCAGCAGTTACTCAGGGGGCTCCTACGAGCAGTACTTC
TRBJ2-7 TRBV30 . . CAWSAGTSAEQYF TGTGCCTGGAGCGCGGGAACGTCGGCCGAGCAGTACTTC
TRBJ2-2 TRBV4-2 TRBD1 . CASSQGQGAGTGELFF TGTGCCAGCAGCCAAGGACAGGGGGCTGGGACCGGGGAGCTGTTTTTT
TRBJ2-5 TRBV11-2 . . CASSLWGGSSETQYF TGTGCCAGCAGCCTCTGGGGTGGTAGCTCAGAGACCCAGTACTTC
TRBJ2-4 TRBV28 TRBD1 . CASSFSGGISDDIQYF TGTGCCAGCAGTTTTTCAGGGGGTATAAGTGATGACATTCAGTACTTC
TRBJ2-4 TRBV5-1 . once CASSSFLSNIQYF TGCGCCAGCAGCTCCTTCTTGTCAAACATTCAGTACTTC
TRBJ1-6 TRBV5-6 TRBD1 . CASALGQGISPLHF TGTGCCAGCGCCCTGGGACAGGGTATTTCACCCCTCCACTTT
TRBJ2-2 TRBV19 TRBD2 few CASPPDRDYNTGELFF TGTGCCAGTCCGCCCGACCGGGACTACAACACCGGGGAGCTGTTTTTT
TRBJ2-1 TRBV9 . once CASSVGLSANNEQFF TGTGCCAGCAGCGTTGGACTTAGCGCCAACAATGAGCAGTTCTTC
TRBJ2-2 TRBV29-1 TRBD1 . CSVERDSYTGELFF TGCAGCGTTGAACGGGACAGTTACACCGGGGAGCTGTTTTTT
TRBJ1-5 TRBV2 TRBD1 . CASQGASYNQPQHF TGTGCCAGCCAGGGGGCCAGCTACAATCAGCCCCAGCATTTT
TRBJ2-1 TRBV11-2 . . CASRLAPSSYNEQFF TGTGCCAGCAGGTTAGCGCCCAGCTCCTACAATGAGCAGTTCTTC
TRBJ1-5 TRBV2 . . CASSELGNQPQHF TGTGCCAGCAGTGAATTGGGAAATCAGCCCCAGCATTTT
TRBJ2-3 TRBV7-2 . . CASSTFGDTQYF TGTGCCAGCAGCACCTTCGGGGATACGCAGTATTTT
TRBJ2-1 TRBV28 TRBD2 few CASSSGLARRNEQFF TGTGCCAGCAGTTCGGGACTAGCTCGGAGAAATGAGCAGTTCTTC
TRBJ2-3 TRBV7-2 TRBD2 . CASSFNGGADTQYF TGTGCCAGCAGTTTTAATGGGGGGGCAGATACGCAGTATTTT
TRBJ1-1 TRBV30 . . CAWIRRNTEAFF TGTGCCTGGATCAGGCGCAACACTGAAGCTTTCTTT
TRBJ1-5 TRBV19 . few CASSINNQPQHF TGTGCCAGTAGTATTAACAATCAGCCCCAGCATTTT
TRBJ2-3 TRBV30 TRBD2 . CAWSDGAGGDTQYF TGTGCCTGGAGTGATGGAGCGGGAGGAGATACGCAGTATTTT
TRBJ2-7 TRBV18 . . CASSPGQGAYEQYF TGTGCCAGCTCACCAGGGCAGGGAGCCTACGAGCAGTACTTC
TRBJ2-3 TRBV27 . . CASSLMLESDTQYF TGTGCCAGCAGTTTAATGCTAGAGTCCGATACGCAGTATTTT
TRBJ1-1 TRBV5-1 . . CASSLGGVGNTEAFF TGCGCCAGCAGCTTGGGAGGGGTTGGTAACACTGAAGCTTTCTTT